The clone carrying this T cell receptor beta chain showed up just a few times. Its antigen is not identified. This sample stems from a study of post-analysis software for immune sequencing data. Study overall: Some patients lacked subtype; others had relapsing-remitting, secondary progressive or progressive-relapsing disease. Study outcomes and limitations: The study found TRBV5-6, TRBV5-1 and TRBV20-1 among five TRBV segments more frequent in patients than controls. For normalized Chao1 diversity, multiple sclerosis patients scored significantly lower than controls did. Strong same-batch co-clustering of samples appeared with F measure clustering.

Each TCR beta cDNA library carried unique molecular identifiers. With about 0.95 to 10 million T cells as the source, 540,000 or so cDNA molecules resulted. TCRdb re-called the PCR reads with MiXCR, one entry per CDR3 protein. This table holds roughly 430,000 distinct CDR3 sequences, about 40% found once. The CDR3 spans 16 residues. Per the germline V gene, CDR1 is SGDLS and CDR2 is YYNGEE. The ends were cut back, 0 bases at V and 4 bases at J, with 16 bases in the middle. The sequence was obtained from a girl aged 2-10 years with multiple sclerosis. The V gene is TRBV9, the J gene TRBJ1-2, with D hard to call. Sequenced sample: blood. CDR3 nucleotides: TGTGCCAGCAGCGTAGAGTTCACAGAACCAATCTATGGCTACACCTTC. This translates into CASSVEFTEPIYGYTF.